The 19 T cell receptor beta chains listed next were all sequenced from one sample in a study of blood T cell repertoires in COVID-19. Sequencing used immunoSEQ multiplex PCR; TCRdb keeps in-frame clones, though not all of them. The table lists about 68,000 clones, roughly three quarters of them singletons. The source material was peripheral blood. The receptors were gathered from a woman aged 50 to 60 with acute or convalescent COVID-19.

The chain is built from TRBV5-1 and TRBJ1-1; no clear D gene. V lost 1 base, J lost 7 bases, and 20 bases lay in between. The germline V gene encodes CDR1 SGHRS and CDR2 YFSETQ. This CDR3 comprises 16 residues. In DNA form, the CDR3 reads TGCGCCAGCAGCTTGAGGTTCGGAGCTTCTAAATTTGAAGCTTTCTTT. It codes for CASSLRFGASKFEAFF.

The V call is TRBV10-3, the J call TRBJ2-3, with 9 bases matching TRBD2. Unmatched junction bases numbered 11, after V lost 11 bases and J lost 2 bases. This CDR3 comprises 15 residues. Germline values: CDR1 ENHRY, CDR2 SYGVKD. CDR3 region: CALDVWTSVTDTQYF. The CDR3 DNA reads TGTGCCCTCGACGTCTGGACTAGCGTCACAGATACGCAGTATTTT.

The genes are TRBV4-2 and TRBJ2-2; 10 nucleotides agree with TRBD2. Germline lookup yields CDR1 LGHNA and CDR2 YNFKEQ. Unmatched junction bases numbered 7, after V lost 3 bases and J lost 0 bases. The CDR3 is made up of 18 amino acids. Here the CDR3 DNA reads TGTGCCAGCAGCCAGACGATAGCGGGAGGAGCGAACACCGGGGAGCTGTTTTTT. Protein: CASSQTIAGGANTGELFF.

This clone was detected only a few times. The chain employs TRBV6-5 and TRBJ1-2, with a possible D match to TRBD1 (5 bases). The length of the CDR3 is 13 residues. From germline, CDR1 is MNHEY and CDR2 SVGAGI. The V end was cut by 7 bases, the J end by 1 base, with 10 bases between. In DNA form, the CDR3 reads TGTGCCAGCACCCTGACAGATAACTATGGCTACACCTTC. Translated, it gives CASTLTDNYGYTF.

This chain connects TRBV13 to TRBJ2-1; D gene uncertain. Trimming pared 8 bases from V and 2 bases from J, leaving 10 bases between. The CDR3 covers 13 residues. The V gene's germline CDR1 is PRHDT and CDR2 FYEKMQ (reference sequence). This chain's CDR3 is CASCSSAYNEQFF. The CDR3 DNA reads TGTGCCAGCTGTTCGTCCGCCTACAATGAGCAGTTCTTC.

The rearrangement uses TRBV5-1 and TRBJ1-4; D remains unclear. Germline V gene sequence: CDR1 SGHRS, CDR2 YFSETQ. The CDR3 covers 11 residues. The V gene lost 4 bases and the J gene lost 4 bases, with 2 bases spanning the gap. Here the CDR3 DNA reads TGCGCCAGCAGCCATAATGAAAAACTGTTTTTT. As protein: CASSHNEKLFF.

The chain carries TRBV15 and TRBJ1-1, with D tentatively TRBD1 (5 bases). The V gene's germline CDR1 is LNHNV and CDR2 YYDKDF (reference sequence). Trimming pared 0 bases from V and 0 bases from J, leaving 8 bases between. There are 15 residues in the CDR3. CDR3 sequence (DNA): TGTGCCACCAGCAGAGAGGCAGGGATGAACACTGAAGCTTTCTTT. It yields the protein CATSREAGMNTEAFF.

V is TRBV2 and J is TRBJ1-6; D perhaps matches TRBD1 (6 bases). The V gene's germline CDR1 is SNHLY and CDR2 FYNNEI. Trimming took off 8 bases at V and 6 bases at J, with 11 bases between the two ends. CDR3 length: 13 residues. In nucleotides, the CDR3 is TGTGCCAGCCAGGGGCAGCCTAATTCACCCCTCCACTTT. This sequence encodes CASQGQPNSPLHF.

The chain uses TRBV2 and TRBJ1-2; 9 bases fit TRBD1. The V segment lost 5 bases and the J segment 5 bases; nucleotides outside the gene matches: 12. CDR1 is SNHLY and CDR2 is FYNNEI in the germline V gene. CDR3 length equals 16 residues. CDR3 sequence: CASSPGWGQGDYGYTF. DNA for the CDR3: TGTGCCAGCAGTCCAGGGTGGGGACAGGGAGATTATGGCTACACCTTC.

The J gene is TRBJ1-5, the V gene TRBV10-1; 7 nucleotides agree with TRBD1. This CDR3 comprises 16 residues. V lost 6 bases and J lost 4; bases outside the gene matches: 12. The germline V gene encodes CDR1 WNHNN and CDR2 SYGVQD (reference sequence). CDR3 in amino acids: CASRGQRSFRNQPQHF. Written as DNA, the CDR3 is TGCGCCAGCAGGGGACAGCGATCCTTCCGAAATCAGCCCCAGCATTTT.

The rearrangement uses TRBV6-5 and TRBJ2-3, with 7 positions matching TRBD1. The J segment lost 1 base and the V segment lost 7 bases, leaving 5 bases of the junction unmatched. The CDR3 spans 14 residues. Germline CDR1 and CDR2: MNHEY and SVGAGI. The CDR3, as DNA: TGTGCCAGCACAAGGCAGGGGGGCACAGATACGCAGTATTTT. The encoded protein is CASTRQGGTDTQYF.

A single count supports this clone. This rearrangement joins TRBV7-2 to TRBJ1-2; D is uncertain. This CDR3 contains 15 residues. Trimming left V 5 bases short and J 2 bases short, with 15 bases between. CDR1 and CDR2 (germline): SGHTA, FQGNSA. The CDR3 sequence: CASSPTREENYGYTF. The CDR3 DNA follows: TGTGCCAGCAGCCCCACCCGAGAGGAGAACTATGGCTACACCTTC. Drawing the rest from reference TRBV7-2 and TRBJ1-2, the complete variable domain is GAGVSQSPSNKVTEKGKDVELRCDPISGHTALYWYRQSLGQGLEFLIYFQGNSAPDKSGLPSDRFSAERTGGSVSTLTIQRTQQEDSAVYLCASSPTREENYGYTFGSGTRLTVV.

V usage is TRBV6-5 and J usage is TRBJ1-1, with TRBD1 matching over 8 bases. Per germline, CDR1 MNHEY and CDR2 SVGAGI. This CDR3 is built from 13 residues. J was trimmed by 5 bases and V by 10 bases; bases with no gene match: 9. The CDR3 here is CATRTGLATEAFF. The CDR3, as DNA: TGTGCCACACGGACAGGGTTAGCTACTGAAGCTTTCTTT.

This rearrangement joins TRBV5-6 to TRBJ2-1, with TRBD2 as a possible D gene (5 bases). The V end was cut by 5 bases, the J end by 7 bases, with 25 bases between. The CDR3 has 17 amino acids. Germline V gene sequence: CDR1 SGHDT, CDR2 YYEEEE. The chain's CDR3 is CASRISGLAFLVNEQFF. The CDR3 nucleotides read TGTGCCAGCAGAATATCCGGACTGGCCTTTTTGGTAAATGAGCAGTTCTTC.

This clone was counted at least ten times. The chain's CDR3 is CASSPPTNGGYGYTF. CDR3 coding DNA: TGTGCCAGCAGCCCCCCGACCAATGGAGGCTATGGCTACACCTTC. The rearrangement joins TRBV7-9 to TRBJ1-2; D not resolved. V was cut by 5 bases and J by 4 bases, with 17 bases left in between. CDR3 length: 15 residues. CDR1 is SEHNR and CDR2 is FQNEAQ in the germline V gene (reference sequence).

This chain joins TRBV2 and TRBJ1-4; 9 bases align to TRBD1. In germline, CDR1 is SNHLY, CDR2 FYNNEI. V dropped 5 bases and J dropped 8; count of bases not matched to a gene: 9. The CDR3 consists of 15 residues. CDR3 sequence reads: CASSTNRGRGEKLFF. The CDR3 DNA reads as TGTGCCAGCAGTACCAACAGGGGGCGAGGAGAAAAACTGTTTTTT.

The chain recombines TRBV15 with TRBJ1-4; TRBD1 might be the D (5 bases). The germline CDR1 and CDR2 sequences are LNHNV and YYDKDF (reference sequence). V dropped 0 bases and J dropped 4 bases, with 12 bases sitting between them. The CDR3 is 16 residues long. Written as DNA, the CDR3 is TGTGCCACCAGCAGAGAAACGACAGAATATAATGAAAAACTGTTTTTT. It specifies CATSRETTEYNEKLFF.

The J gene is TRBJ1-2, the V gene TRBV6-5, with 9 bases fitting TRBD1. CDR1 and CDR2 (germline): MNHEY, SVGAGI. The CDR3 loop spans 13 amino acids. V trimming: 6 bases; J trimming: 10 bases; junction bases outside the gene matches: 9. CDR3 loop: CASRRQGEVVYTF. CDR3 nucleotide sequence: TGTGCCAGCAGGCGACAGGGGGAAGTGGTCTACACCTTC.

This chain links TRBV14 with TRBJ1-4; 8 nucleotides agree with TRBD1. The trim removed 4 bases at V and 8 bases at J, leaving 9 bases unmatched. Per germline, CDR1 SGHDN and CDR2 FVKESK. This CDR3 contains 15 residues. As DNA, the CDR3 is TGTGCCAGCAGCCGAACTGCAGGGGGCTACGAAAAACTGTTTTTT. Translating gives CASSRTAGGYEKLFF.